This T cell receptor beta chain came from a study of T cell responses to AZD1222 COVID-19 vaccine. This clone has a handful of counts. Sequenced by immunoSEQ multiplex PCR; TCRdb stores in-frame clones only, minus some. Of 84,000 or so clones in the sample, 80% to 90% were seen once. V dropped 0 bases and J dropped 8 bases, with 10 bases sitting between them. Germline V gene data show CDR1 as SGHAT and CDR2 as FQNNGV. The CDR3 runs 13 residues. Here the sequenced sample was peripheral blood, taken on day 0 of AZD1222 vaccination. This sequence originates from an adult in good health. The chain employs TRBV11-2 and TRBJ1-1; no clear D gene. The CDR3 is CASSLDLIAEAFF. The CDR3 DNA sequence: TGTGCCAGCAGCTTAGATCTCATCGCGGAAGCTTTCTTT.